The 18 T cell receptor beta chains reported below all come from one sample, sequenced in a study of spatial heterogeneity in lung cancer. TCRdb recomputed calls from the 5' RACE reads with MiXCR, one row per CDR3 protein. The sample consists of around 110,000 distinct CDR3 sequences, roughly an eighth of them appearing once. The time point denotes: blood at routine non-recurrence follow-up after resection. Sequencing of whole RNA from tumor, nontumor lung or frozen PBMC involved no sorting. The sample in question was PBMCs, obtained at follow-up. These receptor sequences come from a male donor with early-stage non-small cell lung cancer.

This rearrangement joins TRBV9 to TRBJ2-3, with D tentatively TRBD2 (6 bases). CDR3 length: 16 amino acids. Trimming took off 0 bases at V and 2 bases at J, with 13 bases between the two ends. Germline CDR1 and CDR2: SGDLS and YYNGEE. This chain's CDR3 is CASSVAPAGFTDTQYF. CDR3 bases: TGTGCCAGCAGCGTAGCCCCCGCGGGGTTCACAGATACGCAGTATTTT. Complete variable domain (other parts from reference TRBV9 and TRBJ2-3): DSGVTQTPKHLITATGQRVTLRCSPRSGDLSVYWYQQSLDQGLQFLIQYYNGEERAKGNILERFSAQQFPDLHSELNLSSLELGDSALYFCASSVAPAGFTDTQYFGPGTRLTVL.

This clonotype was seen at least ten times. For the CDR3, the DNA is TGTGCCAGCAGTTTATCCCCTCTCAGGTCCCCTTTCAGTGATCAGCCCCAGCATTTT. Translating gives CASSLSPLRSPFSDQPQHF. The chain links TRBV27 to TRBJ1-5; D remains ambiguous. Trimming pared 0 bases from V and 5 bases from J, leaving 23 bases between. Per germline, CDR1 MNHEY and CDR2 SMNVEV (reference sequence). The CDR3 spans 19 residues.

V gene TRBV7-2 combines with J gene TRBJ2-4, with a possible D match to TRBD2 (5 bases). The CDR3 runs 15 residues. Germline CDR1 is SGHTA and CDR2 is FQGNSA. Trimming removed 1 base from V and 5 bases from J, with 12 bases in between. The DNA of the CDR3 is TGTGCCAGCAGCTTAGATCGGGGTTCTGAAAACATTCAGTACTTC. It specifies CASSLDRGSENIQYF.

The chain recombines TRBV3-1 with TRBJ2-6; D remains unclear. The CDR3 is made up of 15 amino acids. Germline values: CDR1 LGHDT, CDR2 YNNKEL (reference sequence). Trimming removed 4 bases at V and 0 bases at J, with 7 bases between. CDR3: CASSPTVSGANVLTF. DNA of the CDR3: TGTGCCAGCAGCCCTACAGTCTCTGGGGCCAACGTCCTGACTTTC. Full variable domain (outside the CDR3, taken from reference TRBV3-1 and TRBJ2-6): DTAVSQTPKYLVTQMGNDKSIKCEQNLGHDTMYWYKQDSKKFLKIMFSYNNKELIINETVPNRFSPKSPDKAHLNLHINSLELGDSAVYFCASSPTVSGANVLTFGAGSRLTVL.

V usage is TRBV7-2 and J usage is TRBJ2-3; D may be TRBD1 or TRBD2 (5 bases each). The CDR3 has 12 residues. The germline V gene has CDR1 SGHTA and CDR2 FQGNSA. Trimming removed 5 bases from V and 7 bases from J, with 10 bases in between. The CDR3 protein is CASSVEGYTQYF. DNA of the CDR3: TGTGCCAGCAGCGTAGAGGGGTATACGCAGTATTTT.

The chain is built from TRBV4-2 and TRBJ2-5; D could derive from TRBD1 or TRBD2 (5 bases each). CDR1 and CDR2 from the germline V gene are LGHNA and YNFKEQ. The CDR3 is made up of 15 amino acids. V lost 4 bases, J lost 3 bases, and 15 bases lay in between. The CDR3 bases are TGTGCCAGCAGCCCCGGGGCGATGATTGAAGAGACCCAGTACTTC. It codes for CASSPGAMIEETQYF.

The rearrangement uses TRBV7-9 and TRBJ2-7; D unresolved. CDR1 and CDR2 (germline): SEHNR, FQNEAQ (reference sequence). V lost 5 bases to trimming and J lost 3 bases, with 14 bases between them. The CDR3 is 14 amino acids. The chain's CDR3 is CASSPAKGNYEQYF. In DNA, the CDR3 is TGTGCCAGCAGCCCCGCAAAAGGGAACTACGAGCAGTACTTC.

The gene calls are TRBV6-2 or TRBV6-3 and TRBJ2-3, with 9 positions matching TRBD1. Germline V gene sequence: CDR1 MNHEY, CDR2 SVGEGT. After removal of 2 bases from V and 6 bases from J, the junction contained 6 bases not matched to a gene. The CDR3 runs 15 residues. CDR3 bases: TGTGCCAGCAGTTACAAACAGGGGGCCATGGATACGCAGTATTTT. It encodes CASSYKQGAMDTQYF.

This clonotype was picked up a small number of times. V gene TRBV9 combines with J gene TRBJ2-2, with a weak D call TRBD1 (6 bases). In germline, CDR1 is SGDLS, CDR2 YYNGEE. The CDR3 has 15 amino acids. V was trimmed by 2 bases and J by 6 bases, leaving 14 bases between them. In DNA, the CDR3 is TGTGCCAGCAGCGTCTGGGGGCAAGACGCCGGGGAGCTGTTTTTT. It encodes CASSVWGQDAGELFF. Using reference TRBV9 and TRBJ2-2 for the parts outside the CDR3, the full variable domain is DSGVTQTPKHLITATGQRVTLRCSPRSGDLSVYWYQQSLDQGLQFLIQYYNGEERAKGNILERFSAQQFPDLHSELNLSSLELGDSALYFCASSVWGQDAGELFFGEGSRLTVL.

This clonotype was detected ten times or more. This sequence joins TRBV28 and TRBJ2-5; 9 bases match TRBD1. V shed 3 bases, J shed 6 bases, and the junction held 5 bases outside the gene matches. CDR1 and CDR2 (germline): MDHEN, SYDVKM. The CDR3 runs 14 residues. CDR3 loop: CASSFLGQGKTQYF. The CDR3 DNA follows: TGTGCCAGCAGTTTCCTTGGACAGGGGAAGACCCAGTACTTC.

This clonotype has ten or more counts. CDR3 nucleotides: TGTGCCAGCAGCCGGACTGGGGCCAACGTCCTGACTTTC. Amino acids: CASSRTGANVLTF. V and J are TRBV12-3 or TRBV12-4 and TRBJ2-6, with unresolved D. The CDR3 consists of 13 residues. With 6 bases removed from V and 2 bases from J, the gap between germline ends came to 5 bases.

This clonotype was found many times. The chain employs TRBV18 and TRBJ1-5, with 7 nucleotides matching TRBD1. CDR1 is KGHSH, CDR2 LQKENI, per germline. Trimming at V came to 2 bases and at J to 4 bases, leaving 2 bases not matched to a gene. The length of the CDR3 is 14 residues. The CDR3 region is CASSPTTGNQPQHF. The CDR3 DNA reads as TGTGCCAGCTCACCAACGACAGGGAATCAGCCCCAGCATTTT.

This clonotype has only a few counts. The V call is TRBV10-3, the J call TRBJ2-7; D is possibly TRBD1 or TRBD2 (5 bases each). The germline V and J ends were trimmed by 8 bases and 4 bases, with 18 bases remaining between them. Germline CDR1 is ENHRY and CDR2 is SYGVKD. The CDR3 extends over 14 amino acids. The CDR3 here is CAIDKTPEGYEQYF. The CDR3 DNA is TGTGCCATCGATAAGACTCCCGAGGGGTACGAGCAGTACTTC.

This clonotype has more than one count but fewer than ten. The V call is TRBV20-1, the J call TRBJ1-1; no clear D gene. Germline V lookup: CDR1 DFQATT, CDR2 SNEGSKA (reference sequence). The CDR3 spans 12 residues. Deletions cut 2 bases from V and 1 base from J, with 5 bases between. CDR3 DNA: TGCAGTGCTAGATTAGGGAACACTGAAGCTTTCTTT. This gives the protein CSARLGNTEAFF.

Only a few counts were recorded for this clonotype. The rearrangement joins TRBV10-3 to TRBJ2-1, with TRBD2 identical over 8 bases. The CDR3 covers 15 residues. Germline V gene data show CDR1 as ENHRY and CDR2 as SYGVKD. The J segment lost 0 bases and the V segment lost 3 bases, leaving 1 base of the junction unmatched. For the CDR3, the DNA is TGTGCCATCAGTGACAGCGGGGGCTCCTACAATGAGCAGTTCTTC. Protein: CAISDSGGSYNEQFF.

There are a few counts of this clonotype. The V call is TRBV19, the J call TRBJ1-4; D is undetermined. The V end was cut by 3 bases, the J end by 0 bases, with 8 bases between. The CDR3 length is 15 residues. CDR1 and CDR2 from the germline V gene are LNHDA and SQIVND (reference sequence). The DNA for the CDR3 is TGTGCCAGTAGTATGGGCGGAGCAACTAATGAAAAACTGTTTTTT. Translated, it gives CASSMGGATNEKLFF.

There are many counts of this clonotype. The rearrangement joins TRBV3-1 to TRBJ1-2; D remains ambiguous. The CDR3 contains 14 residues. V was pared by 2 bases and J by 0 bases, with 7 bases between. CDR1 LGHDT and CDR2 YNNKEL come from the germline V gene (reference sequence). The CDR3 DNA is TGTGCCAGCAGCCAAAGGGTGGCTAACTATGGCTACACCTTC. Translated: CASSQRVANYGYTF.

This clonotype was seen many times. J is TRBJ2-5 and V is TRBV7-2; 7 positions match TRBD1. Germline V lookup: CDR1 SGHTA, CDR2 FQGNSA. This CDR3 spans 13 amino acids. The V and J ends lost 5 bases and 8 bases, in that order; junction bases with no gene match: 8. The CDR3 sequence: CASSQTGVNTQYF. The CDR3 nucleotides are TGTGCCAGCAGCCAAACAGGGGTCAATACCCAGTACTTC. Together with reference TRBV7-2 and TRBJ2-5, the CDR3 gives the full variable domain: GAGVSQSPSNKVTEKGKDVELRCDPISGHTALYWYRQSLGQGLEFLIYFQGNSAPDKSGLPSDRFSAERTGGSVSTLTIQRTQQEDSAVYLCASSQTGVNTQYFGPGTRLLVL.